One and the same sample provided the 17 T cell receptor beta chains below, sequenced in a study of blood T cell repertoires in COVID-19. Repertoires were generated with immunoSEQ multiplex PCR, while TCRdb's copy carries only in-frame clones and drops some. The table records around 140,000 clones, over 75% of them present only once. The material sequenced was peripheral blood. These TCRs come from a human donor in a cohort sampled during active COVID-19.

V is TRBV3-1 (or the pseudogene TRBV3-2) and J is TRBJ2-2; the D gene is possibly TRBD2 (7 bases). CDR1 LGHDT and CDR2 YNNKEL come from the germline V gene (reference sequence). This CDR3 spans 17 amino acids. V was pared by 0 bases and J by 4 bases, with 15 bases between. Here the CDR3 DNA reads TGTGCCAGCAGCCAAGAGGGGAGGGGGGCGTCCACCGGGGAGCTGTTTTTT. As protein: CASSQEGRGASTGELFF.

The V call is TRBV21-1, the J call TRBJ2-7; whether TRBD1, the table's D call, matches the DNA was not checked. TRBV21-1 is shown as a pseudogene. The CDR3 length is 16 residues. This chain's CDR3 is CASSNTGTQSPGEQYF. DNA of the CDR3: TGTGCCAGCAGCAATACCGGGACACAATCCCCCGGGGAGCAGTACTTC.

J is TRBJ1-3 and V is TRBV5-4, with 7 positions matching TRBD1. The germline gives CDR1 SGHNT, CDR2 YYREEE (reference sequence). The trim removed 0 bases at V and 3 bases at J, leaving 3 bases unmatched. This CDR3 region has 15 residues. CDR3 sequence reads: CASSLAGTDGNTIYF. The CDR3 DNA is TGTGCCAGCAGCTTGGCCGGGACAGATGGAAACACCATATATTTT.

The chain employs TRBV19 and TRBJ1-5; 7 nucleotides match TRBD1. Germline CDR1 is LNHDA and CDR2 is SQIVND (reference sequence). With 6 bases clipped from V and 5 bases from J, the junction kept 7 bases outside the gene matches. The CDR3 runs 14 residues. The CDR3 sequence: CASRTGVSDQPQHF. The CDR3 DNA is TGTGCCAGTAGAACAGGGGTGAGCGATCAGCCCCAGCATTTT. The full variable domain, with the rest looked up from reference TRBV19 and TRBJ1-5, is DGGITQSPKYLFRKEGQNVTLSCEQNLNHDAMYWYRQDPGQGLRLIYYSQIVNDFQKGDIAEGYSVSREKKESFPLTVTSAQKNPTAFYLCASRTGVSDQPQHFGDGTRLSIL.

The V gene is TRBV27, the J gene TRBJ2-2; D uncertain. Germline CDR1 is MNHEY and CDR2 is SMNVEV (reference sequence). The CDR3 has 15 residues. Trimming pared 4 bases from V and 4 bases from J, leaving 13 bases between. In DNA form, the CDR3 reads TGTGCCAGCAGTTCCTTCTCCTCAGGCACCGGGGAGCTGTTTTTT. This codes for CASSSFSSGTGELFF.

The V gene is TRBV7-2, the J gene TRBJ2-1; D might be TRBD1 (5 bases). Germline CDR1 and CDR2: SGHTA and FQGNSA. The V end lost 7 bases, the J end lost 4 bases, and 14 bases lay between the germline ends. The CDR3 is 14 residues long. CDR3 nucleotides: TGTGCCAGCACCCTCGACAGATCTTACAATGAGCAGTTCTTC. Amino acid sequence: CASTLDRSYNEQFF.

The rearrangement uses TRBV4-2 and TRBJ2-1; D perhaps matches TRBD1 (6 bases). Germline V gives CDR1 LGHNA, CDR2 YNFKEQ. This CDR3 comprises 13 residues. V dropped 11 bases and J dropped 6 bases, with 17 bases sitting between them. For the CDR3, the DNA is TGTGCCCCCGGGCAGGGGCTTCGCAATGAGCAGTTCTTC. It specifies CAPGQGLRNEQFF.

This chain uses TRBV6-5 with TRBJ2-7; D perhaps matches TRBD1 (6 bases). The CDR3 is 12 residues long. The V gene lost 7 bases and the J gene lost 8 bases, with 15 bases spanning the gap. Looked up from germline, CDR1 is MNHEY and CDR2 is SVGAGI. CDR3 DNA sequence: TGTGCCAGCACTACAAGACAGGATAAGCAGTACTTC. As protein: CASTTRQDKQYF.

The chain uses TRBV6-5 and TRBJ1-2; 9 bases fit TRBD1. Germline lookup yields CDR1 MNHEY and CDR2 SVGAGI. V shed 4 bases and J 4 bases; nucleotides not matched to a gene: 1. The length of the CDR3 is 13 residues. The CDR3 DNA reads as TGTGCCAGCAGTTGGGACAGGGCCTATGGCTACACCTTC. It yields the protein CASSWDRAYGYTF.

The chain couples TRBV24-1 to TRBJ2-1; 8 nucleotides align to TRBD1. This CDR3 spans 16 amino acids. Germline-derived CDR1 and CDR2 are KGHDR and SFDVKD. V gave up 2 bases and J gave up 2 bases; unmatched junction bases: 4. The CDR3 DNA reads as TGTGCCACCAGTGATTCCGGGACAGGTCCCTACAATGAGCAGTTCTTC. Protein product: CATSDSGTGPYNEQFF.

The chain employs TRBV27 and TRBJ2-1, with TRBD2 identical over 10 bases. Germline CDR1 MNHEY, CDR2 SMNVEV (reference sequence). The V and J ends lost 2 bases and 0 bases, in that order; junction bases with no gene match: 7. The CDR3 runs 18 residues. The CDR3 DNA reads as TGTGCCAGCAGTTTAGGGCTAGCGGGGGCCAGCTCCTACAATGAGCAGTTCTTC. This encodes CASSLGLAGASSYNEQFF.

The rearrangement links TRBV19 to TRBJ1-2; possibly TRBD1 for D (5 bases). Between the trimmed V and J ends, which lost 8 bases and 3 bases, there was a span of 16 bases. From germline, CDR1 is LNHDA and CDR2 SQIVND (reference sequence). The CDR3 is 14 residues long. CDR3 nucleotide sequence: TGTGCCAGTTCCACTGCCGACAGATACTATGGCTACACCTTC. Translated, it gives CASSTADRYYGYTF.

This clone was seen a few times. The rearrangement links TRBV7-9 to TRBJ1-2, with 9 bases lining up with TRBD1. V lost 5 bases and J lost 6; bases outside the gene matches: 4. Per the germline V gene, CDR1 is SEHNR and CDR2 is FQNEAQ (reference sequence). This CDR3 spans 13 amino acids. The CDR3 DNA follows: TGTGCCAGCAGCGTGGACAGGGGTGATGGCTACACCTTC. It encodes CASSVDRGDGYTF.

The CDR3 coding sequence is TGTGCCAGCAGCACCACCGGACAGGGGCATGGCTACACCTTC. Translating gives CASSTTGQGHGYTF. This chain connects TRBV7-2 to TRBJ1-2; TRBD1 aligns across 9 bases. The germline V gene encodes CDR1 SGHTA and CDR2 FQGNSA. J gave up 6 bases and V 5 bases, and 7 bases lay outside the gene matches. This CDR3 is built from 14 residues. Full variable domain (rest looked up from reference TRBV7-2 and TRBJ1-2): GAGVSQSPSNKVTEKGKDVELRCDPISGHTALYWYRQSLGQGLEFLIYFQGNSAPDKSGLPSDRFSAERTGGSVSTLTIQRTQQEDSAVYLCASSTTGQGHGYTFGSGTRLTVV.

J is TRBJ1-4 and V is TRBV11-3; D is undetermined. The CDR3 covers 16 residues. The ends were cut back, 3 bases at V and 6 bases at J, with 17 bases in the middle. Per germline, CDR1 SGHNT and CDR2 YENEEA. This CDR3 reads CASSFSVPGIHEKLFF. The CDR3 DNA sequence: TGTGCCAGCAGCTTTTCCGTCCCGGGGATACATGAAAAACTGTTTTTT.

This chain joins TRBV6-6 and TRBJ2-7; D gene unclear. The germline V and J ends were trimmed by 5 bases and 9 bases, with 17 bases remaining between them. Per germline, CDR1 MNHNY and CDR2 SVGAGI (reference sequence). The CDR3 length is 13 residues. The CDR3 sequence is CASSNPPTFGQYF. The CDR3 region has the DNA TGTGCCAGCAGTAATCCCCCGACTTTCGGGCAGTACTTC.

The chain combines TRBV7-2 with TRBJ2-1; 7 nucleotides align to TRBD1. Germline assignment: CDR1 SGHTA and CDR2 FQGNSA. V gave up 1 base and J gave up 6 bases; unmatched junction bases: 9. There are 16 residues in the CDR3. The DNA for the CDR3 is TGTGCCAGCAGCTTAGGTCGACAGGGTTGGGTCAATGAGCAGTTCTTC. Its protein product is CASSLGRQGWVNEQFF.